This T cell receptor (beta chain) was observed in a study of shared clonotypes between healthy human individuals. Positively selected for CCR7, the CD45RO-negative cells used as naive CD8 cells excluded terminally differentiated effector memory CD45RA+ cells. Among the donors, all were Caucasian adults who lived in Nashville, Tennessee. An even split of each subset's genomic DNA across several immunoSEQ plates was performed. Data came from immunoSEQ multiplex PCR; TCRdb stores just in-frame clones and leaves some out. The repertoire holds 800,000 or so clones, 96% seen once, with less than 0.25% in the top ten. The CDR3 spans 14 residues. Germline CDR1 is SGHDT and CDR2 is YYEEEE. Trimming removed 4 bases from V and 4 bases from J; junction bases left unmatched: 6.

Material: naive CD8+ T cells sorted from blood. This clonotype originated in a man between 25 and 39 years old in good health. The chain recombines TRBV5-6 with TRBJ2-7, with 9 bases matching TRBD2. The CDR3: CASSIPSGEYEQYF. CDR3 in DNA: TGTGCCAGCAGCATTCCTAGCGGGGAGTACGAGCAGTACTTC. Drawing the rest from reference TRBV5-6 and TRBJ2-7, the complete variable domain is DAGVTQSPTHLIKTRGQQVTLRCSPKSGHDTVSWYQQALGQGPQFIFQYYEEEERQRGNFPDRFSGHQFPNYSSELNVNALLLGDSALYLCASSIPSGEYEQYFGPGTRLTVT.